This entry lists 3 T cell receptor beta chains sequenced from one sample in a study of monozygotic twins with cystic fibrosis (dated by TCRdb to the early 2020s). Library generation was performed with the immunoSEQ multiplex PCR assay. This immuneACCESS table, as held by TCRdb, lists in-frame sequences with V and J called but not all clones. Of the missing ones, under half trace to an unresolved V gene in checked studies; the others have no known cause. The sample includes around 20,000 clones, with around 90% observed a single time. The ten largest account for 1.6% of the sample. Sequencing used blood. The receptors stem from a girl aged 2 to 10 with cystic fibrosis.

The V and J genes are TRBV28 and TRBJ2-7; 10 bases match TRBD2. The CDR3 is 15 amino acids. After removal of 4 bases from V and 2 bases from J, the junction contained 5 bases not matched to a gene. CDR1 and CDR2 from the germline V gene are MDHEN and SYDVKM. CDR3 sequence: CASSSLGTSAYEQYF. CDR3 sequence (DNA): TGTGCCAGCAGTTCCCTAGGGACTAGCGCCTACGAGCAGTACTTC. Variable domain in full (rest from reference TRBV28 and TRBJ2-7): DVKVTQSSRYLVKRTGEKVFLECVQDMDHENMFWYRQDPGLGLRLIYFSYDVKMKEKGDIPEGYSVSREKKERFSLILESASTNQTSMYLCASSSLGTSAYEQYFGPGTRLTVT.

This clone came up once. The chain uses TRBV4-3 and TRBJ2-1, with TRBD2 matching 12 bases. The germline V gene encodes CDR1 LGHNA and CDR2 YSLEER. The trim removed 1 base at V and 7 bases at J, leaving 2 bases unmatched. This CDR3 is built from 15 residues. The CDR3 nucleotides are TGCGCCAGCAGCCAAGGGACTAGCGGGATTAATGAGCAGTTCTTC. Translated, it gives CASSQGTSGINEQFF.

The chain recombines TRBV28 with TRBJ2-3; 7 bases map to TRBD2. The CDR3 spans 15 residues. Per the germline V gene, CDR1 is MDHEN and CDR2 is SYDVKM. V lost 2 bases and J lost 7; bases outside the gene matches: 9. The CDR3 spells CASSLTSDLGYTQYF. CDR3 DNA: TGTGCCAGCAGTTTAACTAGCGACCTTGGCTATACGCAGTATTTT.